This T cell receptor (beta chain) was identified during a study of PD-L1 blockade in urothelial cancer. Study information: Patients previously received 0 to 3 chemotherapy regimens. Peripheral blood specimens exhibited a median yield of 141,255 T cells. The researchers analyzed blood 3 weeks (second dose) and 6 weeks after treatment start.

The time point denotes: pretreatment peripheral blood. Trimming removed 2 bases from V and 6 bases from J; junction bases left unmatched: 2. The CDR3 extends over 14 amino acids. Germline loops: CDR1 MNHEY, CDR2 SMNVEV (reference sequence). Profiled with immunoSEQ multiplex PCR; TCRdb holds only in-frame clones, not every one. The sample holds nearly 35,000 clones, about 80% seen once. The receptor was derived from a man aged 55 to 70 with urothelial cancer. V gene TRBV27 combines with J gene TRBJ2-3; 10 nucleotides align to TRBD2. The sample consisted of PBMCs, taken around atezolizumab (anti-PD-L1) treatment. CDR3 in DNA: TGTGCCAGCAGTTTAGGACTAGCGGTGGATACGCAGTATTTT. Amino acids: CASSLGLAVDTQYF.